The 20 T cell receptor beta chains below come from one sample, sequenced in a study of cytomegalovirus exposure and HLA in healthy donors. The table came from immunoSEQ multiplex PCR; TCRdb's copy has only in-frame clones and leaves some out. The sample includes some 48,000 clones, over 75% of them seen just once. Sequencing was done on a sample of PBMCs. These TCRs come from a woman aged 30 to 39 in good health and CMV-seronegative.

The rearrangement joins TRBV5-1 to TRBJ1-4; perhaps TRBD1 as D (6 bases). Germline lookup yields CDR1 SGHRS and CDR2 YFSETQ. V shed 3 bases and J shed 6 bases, with 9 bases lying between them. The CDR3 spans 13 residues. CDR3 DNA: TGCGCCAGCAGCTGGGACACCGATGAAAAACTGTTTTTT. It codes for CASSWDTDEKLFF.

The J gene is TRBJ1-2, the V gene TRBV27; 8 positions agree with TRBD1. The CDR3 extends over 16 amino acids. Per the germline V gene, CDR1 is MNHEY and CDR2 is SMNVEV (reference sequence). V dropped 5 bases and J dropped 4; count of bases not matched to a gene: 12. The CDR3 region is CASSLLRQGALYGYTF. The CDR3 nucleotides are TGTGCCAGCAGTCTTTTGCGTCAGGGGGCCCTCTATGGCTACACCTTC.

The rearrangement uses TRBV28 and TRBJ2-1; TRBD2 matches 12 bases. The CDR3 spans 16 residues. Germline V lookup: CDR1 MDHEN, CDR2 SYDVKM. The ends lost 0 bases at V and 7 bases at J; junction bases unmatched: 4. In DNA form, the CDR3 reads TGTGCCAGCAGTTTATGGGTACTAGCGGGGGGTAATGAGCAGTTCTTC. It yields the protein CASSLWVLAGGNEQFF.

This rearrangement joins TRBV7-3 to TRBJ2-5; 7 positions agree with TRBD2. The CDR3 contains 11 residues. The trim removed 8 bases at V and 4 bases at J, leaving 1 base unmatched. Germline CDR1 SGHTA, CDR2 FQGTGA. CDR3 in DNA: TGTGCCAGCTTAGCGGGAGAGACCCAGTACTTC. Its translation is CASLAGETQYF.

The chain joins TRBV2 to TRBJ2-3; 7 bases fit TRBD2. The CDR3 extends over 17 amino acids. The V segment lost 2 bases and the J segment 5 bases; nucleotides outside the gene matches: 13. The germline gives CDR1 SNHLY, CDR2 FYNNEI. The CDR3, as DNA: TGTGCCAGCAGTGAAAGGGGCCTAGCGGCCCGGGGAGATACGCAGTATTTT. It specifies CASSERGLAARGDTQYF.

Worth noting for this clone: The same CDR3 is also encoded by other DNA sequences in this sample. The gene calls are TRBV5-1 and TRBJ2-1, with TRBD2 matching over 7 bases. The CDR3 is made up of 14 amino acids. CDR1 is SGHRS and CDR2 is YFSETQ in the germline V gene. V dropped 0 bases and J dropped 5; count of bases not matched to a gene: 2. The CDR3 DNA is TGCGCCAGCAGCTTGGGCGGGAGAGACAATGAGCAGTTCTTC. It codes for CASSLGGRDNEQFF.

The chain links TRBV5-1 to TRBJ1-1; D is perhaps TRBD1 (6 bases). Germline V gene lookup returns CDR1 SGHRS and CDR2 YFSETQ. The V end lost 4 bases, the J end lost 4 bases, and 17 bases lay between the germline ends. The CDR3 has 15 amino acids. The CDR3 region has the DNA TGCGCCAGCAGCCTAGGACAGCCCCTATCCACTGAAGCTTTCTTT. This encodes CASSLGQPLSTEAFF.

The table lists this clone with a count of one. The V gene is TRBV6-5, the J gene TRBJ2-1, with D possibly matching TRBD2 (5 bases). This CDR3 has 13 residues. Trimming left V 3 bases short and J 8 bases short, with 11 bases between. Per the germline V gene, CDR1 is MNHEY and CDR2 is SVGAGI. The CDR3 sequence: CASSYMLRDEQFF. Here the CDR3 DNA reads TGTGCCAGCAGTTATATGTTGCGGGATGAGCAGTTCTTC.

The rearrangement joins TRBV5-1 to TRBJ1-2; D may be TRBD1 (6 bases). This CDR3 comprises 16 residues. CDR1 is SGHRS and CDR2 is YFSETQ in the germline V gene. The ends were cut back, 3 bases at V and 8 bases at J, with 23 bases in the middle. CDR3 bases: TGCGCCAGCAGCTCAGAGGGACAACCCTCGATACGGGGCTACACCTTC. Translating gives CASSSEGQPSIRGYTF.

V and J are TRBV7-2 and TRBJ2-1, with D possibly TRBD1 on 6 matching bases. The CDR3 runs to 13 residues. Germline values: CDR1 SGHTA, CDR2 FQGNSA. Deletions cut 5 bases from V and 8 bases from J, with 13 bases between. The CDR3 protein is CASSLRQVDEQFF. The CDR3 nucleotides are TGTGCCAGCAGCCTCCGACAGGTCGATGAGCAGTTCTTC.

This clone was counted a single time. The chain couples TRBV27 to TRBJ2-7; 11 bases agree with TRBD1. V was pared by 1 base and J by 5 bases, with 4 bases of the junction left unmatched. Per the germline V gene, CDR1 is MNHEY and CDR2 is SMNVEV (reference sequence). This CDR3 region has 15 residues. CDR3 nucleotides: TGTGCCAGCAGTTTATGGACAGGGGGCAAGGACGAGCAGTACTTC. Its protein product is CASSLWTGGKDEQYF.

CDR3 DNA: TGTGCCAGCTCACCTCGCGAGGCTGATACGCAGTATTTT. It specifies CASSPREADTQYF. This chain connects TRBV18 to TRBJ2-3; D is ambiguous. Trimming took 3 bases from V and 6 from J, leaving 10 bases between them. The CDR3 sequence is 13 residues long. CDR1 KGHSH and CDR2 LQKENI come from the germline V gene. Combining the CDR3 with reference TRBV18 and TRBJ2-3 gives the whole variable domain NAGVMQNPRHLVRRRGQEARLRCSPMKGHSHVYWYRQLPEEGLKFMVYLQKENIIDESGMPKERFSAEFPKEGPSILRIQQVVRGDSAAYFCASSPREADTQYFGPGTRLTVL.

This chain's CDR3 is CASSLIGQGETQYF. CDR3 DNA sequence: TGTGCCAGCAGTTTAATCGGACAGGGCGAGACCCAGTACTTC. The rearrangement joins TRBV27 to TRBJ2-5; 8 bases are shared with TRBD1. Per the germline V gene, CDR1 is MNHEY and CDR2 is SMNVEV (reference sequence). The ends lost 2 bases at V and 5 bases at J; junction bases unmatched: 4. The CDR3 spans 14 residues.

The genes are TRBV9 and TRBJ1-1; TRBD1 matches at 7 bases. CDR1 is SGDLS and CDR2 is YYNGEE in the germline V gene. CDR3 length equals 14 residues. The ends lost 3 bases at V and 1 base at J; junction bases unmatched: 3. CDR3 bases: TGTGCCAGCAGCGAGGGACAGAAGAACACTGAAGCTTTCTTT. This codes for CASSEGQKNTEAFF.

This clone appeared a single time. The rearrangement joins TRBV5-1 to TRBJ1-1, with D maybe TRBD1 (6 bases). V was cut by 0 bases and J by 1 base, with 10 bases left in between. The CDR3 runs 15 residues. The germline gives CDR1 SGHRS, CDR2 YFSETQ. The CDR3 reads CASSLDTGRNTEAFF. The CDR3, as DNA: TGCGCCAGCAGCTTGGATACAGGGCGGAACACTGAAGCTTTCTTT.

The V call is TRBV6-1, the J call TRBJ2-1; 12 nucleotides agree with TRBD2. The CDR3 is 15 amino acids. Looked up from germline, CDR1 is MNHNS and CDR2 is SASEGT. J was trimmed by 8 bases and V by 7 bases; bases with no gene match: 9. The CDR3 DNA reads TGTGCCAGCAATTGGAAGACTAGCGGGAGAGATGAGCAGTTCTTC. This encodes CASNWKTSGRDEQFF.

The rearrangement joins TRBV15 to TRBJ1-3; the D gene is possibly TRBD1 (5 bases). Germline V gives CDR1 LNHNV, CDR2 YYDKDF (reference sequence). The CDR3 length is 12 residues. Trimming left V 8 bases short and J 3 bases short, with 8 bases between. CDR3 residues: CATSQGGNTIYF. The CDR3 nucleotides read TGTGCCACCTCCCAGGGTGGAAACACCATATATTTT.

This chain links TRBV25-1 with TRBJ1-2, with D perhaps matching TRBD1 (6 bases). The CDR3 length is 14 residues. Trimming pared 5 bases from V and 6 bases from J, leaving 16 bases between. Germline assignment: CDR1 MGHDK and CDR2 SYGVNS. The CDR3 here is CASSTGLGVHGYTF. CDR3 bases: TGTGCCAGCAGTACAGGGTTAGGGGTGCATGGCTACACCTTC.

This rearrangement joins TRBV4-1 to TRBJ2-1; no clear D. Germline CDR1 MGHRA, CDR2 YSYEKL. Trimming left V 0 bases short and J 4 bases short, with 7 bases between. The CDR3 is 14 amino acids. The CDR3 loop reads CASSQDKAYNEQFF. The CDR3 nucleotides read TGCGCCAGCAGCCAAGATAAAGCTTACAATGAGCAGTTCTTC.

This clone was found a few times. The chain is built from TRBV7-9 and TRBJ1-1; unclear D gene. The germline V gene has CDR1 SEHNR and CDR2 FQNEAQ (reference sequence). V shed 2 bases and J shed 0 bases, with 4 bases lying between them. The CDR3 spans 13 residues. In DNA, the CDR3 is TGTGCCAGCAGCTTAAGCATGAACACTGAAGCTTTCTTT. Its protein product is CASSLSMNTEAFF.